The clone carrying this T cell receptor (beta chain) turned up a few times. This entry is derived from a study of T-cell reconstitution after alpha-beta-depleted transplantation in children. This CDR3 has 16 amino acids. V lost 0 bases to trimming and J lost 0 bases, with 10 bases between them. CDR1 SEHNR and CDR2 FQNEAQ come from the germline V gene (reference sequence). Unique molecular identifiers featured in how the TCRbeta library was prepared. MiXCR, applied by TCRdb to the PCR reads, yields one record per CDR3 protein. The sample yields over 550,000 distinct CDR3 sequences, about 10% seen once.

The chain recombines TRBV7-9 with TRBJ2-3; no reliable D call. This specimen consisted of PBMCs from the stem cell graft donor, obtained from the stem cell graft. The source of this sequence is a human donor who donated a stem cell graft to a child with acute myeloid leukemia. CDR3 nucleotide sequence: TGTGCCAGCAGCTTAGCTCGAGACACGAGCACAGATACGCAGTATTTT. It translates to CASSLARDTSTDTQYF.